Presented here are 21 T cell receptor beta chains from one specimen sequenced in a study of shared clonotypes between healthy human individuals. Profiled with immunoSEQ multiplex PCR; TCRdb holds only in-frame clones, not every one. The sample shows 2,100,000 or so clones, around 95% of them seen only once. What was sequenced was naive CD4+ T cells sorted from blood. Subset meaning: CD45RA+ positively selected. All receptors come from a man between 18 and 35 years old in good health.

This sequence joins TRBV6-5 and TRBJ2-2, with a weak D call TRBD1 (7 bases). The CDR3 totals 13 residues. V was cut by 7 bases and J by 3 bases, with 9 bases left in between. Germline V gene lookup returns CDR1 MNHEY and CDR2 SVGAGI. CDR3 sequence (DNA): TGTGCCAGCACCAGGGGGGACACCGGGGAGCTGTTTTTT. Encoded protein: CASTRGDTGELFF.

This clone was counted once. This chain uses TRBV7-3 with TRBJ2-3; the D gene is possibly TRBD1 (5 bases). This CDR3 has 15 amino acids. Germline V gene sequence: CDR1 SGHTA, CDR2 FQGTGA. The V end lost 2 bases, the J end lost 5 bases, and 14 bases lay between the germline ends. The CDR3 loop reads CASSLQGSKKDTQYF. As DNA, the CDR3 is TGTGCCAGCAGCTTACAGGGTAGTAAGAAAGATACGCAGTATTTT.

The rearrangement uses TRBV7-9 and TRBJ2-3; 10 bases match TRBD2. V trimming: 6 bases; J trimming: 1 base; junction bases outside the gene matches: 16. CDR3 length equals 19 residues. Germline CDR1 SEHNR, CDR2 FQNEAQ (reference sequence). The CDR3 DNA reads TGTGCCAGCAGGTCATTGTGGACTAGCGGACTTCAACGCACAGATACGCAGTATTTT. Protein product: CASRSLWTSGLQRTDTQYF.

The rearrangement links TRBV7-2 to TRBJ2-1; tentatively, D is TRBD1 or TRBD2 (5 bases each). Trimming removed 0 bases from V and 7 bases from J, with 16 bases in between. Germline V gene sequence: CDR1 SGHTA, CDR2 FQGNSA. The CDR3 has 16 residues. The CDR3 spells CASSLAGLAVGNEQFF. The CDR3 DNA reads as TGTGCCAGCAGCTTAGCGGGGCTAGCCGTAGGGAATGAGCAGTTCTTC.

J is TRBJ2-2 and V is TRBV5-1, with D possibly matching TRBD2 (7 bases). Germline loops: CDR1 SGHRS, CDR2 YFSETQ. The CDR3 loop spans 15 amino acids. V lost 7 bases and J lost 4, with 17 bases in between. The CDR3, as DNA: TGCGCCAGCTCCACTTCGGGGGGCCGCACCGGGGAGCTGTTTTTT. This gives the protein CASSTSGGRTGELFF.

The sample holds one count of this clone. The CDR3 sequence: CASSQEAGLSRAGGSYNEQFF. The CDR3, as DNA: TGCGCCAGCAGCCAAGAGGCAGGGTTGTCTCGAGCGGGAGGTTCCTACAATGAGCAGTTCTTC. The chain recombines TRBV4-3 with TRBJ2-1, with TRBD2 matching over 9 bases. V was pared by 0 bases and J by 1 base, with 16 bases of the junction left unmatched. The CDR3 covers 21 residues. From germline, CDR1 is LGHNA and CDR2 YSLEER.

The chain combines TRBV4-3 with TRBJ2-3; 8 bases agree with TRBD2. Germline V gives CDR1 LGHNA, CDR2 YSLEER. The CDR3 length is 16 residues. Unmatched junction bases numbered 7, after V lost 1 base and J lost 4 bases. CDR3 amino acids: CASSQGSGRGADTQYF. CDR3 in DNA: TGCGCCAGCAGCCAAGGGAGCGGGAGAGGGGCAGATACGCAGTATTTT.

This chain joins TRBV29-1 and TRBJ2-7, with unresolved D. Trimming pared 7 bases from V and 0 bases from J, leaving 10 bases between. Looked up from germline, CDR1 is SQVTM and CDR2 is ANQGSEA. The CDR3 totals 12 residues. Written as DNA, the CDR3 is TGCAGCGCTCGCGTCAGCTCCTACGAGCAGTACTTC. As protein: CSARVSSYEQYF.

Remarks on this clone: Other DNA sequences in this specimen translate into the identical CDR3. The rearrangement links TRBV6-5 to TRBJ1-1; a possible D gene is TRBD1 (5 bases). Trimming pared 3 bases from V and 1 base from J, leaving 9 bases between. There are 14 residues in the CDR3. CDR1 and CDR2 from the germline V gene are MNHEY and SVGAGI. CDR3 in amino acids: CASSYGGANTEAFF. The DNA of the CDR3 is TGTGCCAGCAGTTATGGCGGGGCGAACACTGAAGCTTTCTTT.

The chain is built from TRBV6-4 and TRBJ1-3; D remains unclear. CDR3 size: 15 residues. Between the trimmed V and J ends, which lost 7 bases and 0 bases, there was a span of 13 bases. Looked up from germline, CDR1 is MRHNA and CDR2 is SNTAGT. Written as DNA, the CDR3 is TGTGCCAGCATTCCTGGTCCGAGCTCTGGAAACACCATATATTTT. As protein: CASIPGPSSGNTIYF.

This clone showed up just a few times. The chain links TRBV2 to TRBJ1-6; perhaps TRBD1 as D (6 bases). V lost 4 bases and J lost 9, with 19 bases in between. The germline V gene has CDR1 SNHLY and CDR2 FYNNEI. This CDR3 is built from 16 residues. CDR3 in amino acids: CASSVETTRGSSPLHF. The CDR3 DNA reads as TGTGCCAGCAGTGTTGAGACGACCAGGGGTTCTTCACCCCTCCACTTT.

The chain has TRBV7-9 and TRBJ1-2; D unclear. This CDR3 is 13 amino acids long. V was cut by 1 base and J by 5 bases, with 8 bases left in between. Looked up from germline, CDR1 is SEHNR and CDR2 is FQNEAQ (reference sequence). As DNA, the CDR3 is TGTGCCAGCAGCTTAGGGGCAGAATATGGCTACACCTTC. It encodes CASSLGAEYGYTF.

The gene calls are TRBV18 and TRBJ2-7; D could derive from TRBD1 or TRBD2 (5 bases each). The germline CDR1 and CDR2 sequences are KGHSH and LQKENI. The V end lost 4 bases, the J end lost 5 bases, and 15 bases lay between the germline ends. The CDR3 totals 14 residues. The CDR3 loop is CASSQYSGTNEQYF. In nucleotides, the CDR3 is TGTGCCAGCTCACAATATTCCGGGACCAACGAGCAGTACTTC.

This chain connects TRBV10-3 to TRBJ2-5; no clear D. Germline-derived CDR1 and CDR2 are ENHRY and SYGVKD. This CDR3 is built from 12 residues. Trimming left V 6 bases short and J 1 base short, with 6 bases between. CDR3 nucleotides: TGTGCCATCAGCCCGGGCCAAGAGACCCAGTACTTC. Protein sequence: CAISPGQETQYF.

DNA of the CDR3: TGCGCCAGCAGCGTACATAACTCCTACGAGCAGTACTTC. Translated: CASSVHNSYEQYF. The V and J genes are TRBV5-1 and TRBJ2-7; D gene unclear. CDR1 is SGHRS, CDR2 YFSETQ, per germline. CDR3 length: 13 residues. Trimming stripped 4 bases from V and 0 bases from J, with 8 bases between.

This clone appeared a single time. The chain links TRBV27 to TRBJ1-2, with TRBD1 as a possible D gene (6 bases). The CDR3 loop spans 13 amino acids. V lost 5 bases and J 8 bases, leaving 15 bases between the germline ends. Germline V gene data show CDR1 as MNHEY and CDR2 as SMNVEV (reference sequence). The CDR3 coding sequence is TGTGCCAGCAGTCTCACAGGGACCAGGGGCTACACCTTC. Translating gives CASSLTGTRGYTF.

The J gene is TRBJ1-2, the V gene TRBV7-9; 8 bases line up with TRBD1. This CDR3 region has 14 residues. CDR1 is SEHNR and CDR2 is FQNEAQ in the germline V gene (reference sequence). The junction had 4 bases not matched to a gene; V was cut back by 3 bases and J by 4 bases. CDR3 DNA sequence: TGTGCCAGCAGCTTGGCAGGGGGCGGCTATGGCTACACCTTC. This gives the protein CASSLAGGGYGYTF.

J is TRBJ2-5 and V is TRBV5-1; D uncertain. The CDR3 runs 16 residues. The V end was cut by 0 bases, the J end by 1 base, with 13 bases between. Germline V CDR1 and CDR2: SGHRS, YFSETQ. This CDR3 reads CASSLEGSLGQETQYF. The CDR3 region has the DNA TGCGCCAGCAGCTTGGAGGGCAGCCTGGGCCAAGAGACCCAGTACTTC.

The gene calls are TRBV15 and TRBJ2-1; D is unresolved. Per the germline V gene, CDR1 is LNHNV and CDR2 is YYDKDF (reference sequence). The CDR3 is 15 amino acids. V lost 0 bases and J 8 bases, leaving 14 bases between the germline ends. The CDR3, as DNA: TGTGCCACCAGCAGAGACCAATTCGGGTCGTATGAGCAGTTCTTC. It yields the protein CATSRDQFGSYEQFF.

V and J are TRBV7-2 and TRBJ1-1; a weak D match, TRBD1 (5 bases). V was shortened by 3 bases and J by 6 bases, with 11 bases between the two germline ends. CDR1 is SGHTA, CDR2 FQGNSA, per germline. This CDR3 comprises 13 residues. The CDR3 loop is CASSLGTFAEAFF. The CDR3 DNA follows: TGTGCCAGCAGCTTGGGGACTTTTGCTGAAGCTTTCTTT. The full variable domain, rest sourced from reference TRBV7-2 and TRBJ1-1, is GAGVSQSPSNKVTEKGKDVELRCDPISGHTALYWYRQSLGQGLEFLIYFQGNSAPDKSGLPSDRFSAERTGGSVSTLTIQRTQQEDSAVYLCASSLGTFAEAFFGQGTRLTVV.

V usage is TRBV10-2 and J usage is TRBJ1-2, with a possible D match to TRBD1 (5 bases). CDR3 length: 17 residues. V was pared by 0 bases and J by 1 base, with 15 bases between. CDR1 WSHSY and CDR2 SAAADI come from the germline V gene. For the CDR3, the DNA is TGCGCCAGCAGTGAGTCGGGAGGGGCGCATATTAACTATGGCTACACCTTC. Residues: CASSESGGAHINYGYTF.